The rows below give T cell receptor beta chains drawn from one sample of a study of PD-L1 blockade in urothelial cancer. This table comes from immunoSEQ multiplex PCR, and its TCRdb copy is limited to in-frame clones, with some not included. Seen here are about 50,000 clones, approximately 80% observed once, and the top ten hold 8.8%. Sequenced material: PBMCs, taken around atezolizumab (anti-PD-L1) treatment. These receptors came from a man aged 65-85 years with urothelial cancer. The CDR3 runs from the conserved cysteine through the conserved F or W. A D gene is named only where the DNA matches it firmly. Clone size is stated in some rows and not others, as once, few, many or a class when expanded.

abundance	d_gene	v_gene	j_gene	CDR3aa	CDR3nt
NA	TRBD1	TRBV5-1	TRBJ1-3	CASSLMATGAGNTIYF	TGCGCCAGCAGCTTGATGGCGACAGGGGCCGGAAACACCATATATTTT
NA	NA	TRBV11-3	TRBJ2-3	CASSFTARGDTQYF	TGTGCCAGCAGCTTCACGGCCCGGGGAGATACGCAGTATTTT
NA	TRBD1	TRBV28	TRBJ1-5	CASKGTGYQPQHF	TGTGCCAGCAAGGGGACAGGGTACCAGCCCCAGCATTTT
NA	TRBD2	TRBV5-1	TRBJ2-1	CASSSRWGGGGNEQFF	TGCGCCAGCAGCTCTCGCTGGGGGGGAGGTGGGAATGAGCAGTTCTTC
NA	TRBD1	TRBV6-4	TRBJ1-2	CASSDFGSGGLRYTF	TGTGCCAGCAGTGACTTCGGGTCAGGGGGCTTGCGCTACACCTTC
NA	TRBD2	TRBV5-6	TRBJ2-2	CASAGLAGANTGELFF	TGTGCCAGCGCTGGGCTAGCGGGAGCGAACACCGGGGAGCTGTTTTTT
few	TRBD1	TRBV28	TRBJ1-1	CASSLGTGGGENTEAFF	TGTGCCAGCAGTCTGGGGACAGGGGGCGGGGAGAACACTGAAGCTTTCTTT
NA	TRBD1	TRBV19	TRBJ1-1	CASRDGTGALMNTEAFF	TGTGCCAGTAGGGACGGGACAGGGGCATTAATGAACACTGAAGCTTTCTTT
NA	NA	TRBV21-1	TRBJ2-7	CARTTRGRAPYEQYF	TGTGCCAGAACCACAAGGGGCAGGGCTCCCTACGAGCAGTACTTC
NA	NA	TRBV7-8	TRBJ2-3	CASSVMDTQYF	TGTGCCAGCAGCGTCATGGATACGCAGTATTTT
NA	TRBD1	TRBV7-2	TRBJ2-1	CASSFAGGASNEQFF	TGTGCCAGCAGCTTTGCAGGGGGCGCCTCCAATGAGCAGTTCTTC
NA	TRBD1	TRBV19	TRBJ1-5	CASSPRDRGRQPQHF	TGTGCCAGTAGTCCCCGGGACAGGGGGCGGCAGCCCCAGCATTTT
NA	TRBD1	TRBV9	TRBJ1-2	CASSEPSYSGQGPTNYGYTF	TGTGCCAGCAGCGAACCATCATACTCAGGACAGGGGCCAACTAACTATGGCTACACCTTC
once	NA	TRBV5-6	TRBJ2-7	CASTHRERPYEQYF	TGTGCCAGCACCCACCGGGAGCGTCCCTACGAGCAGTACTTC
NA	NA	TRBV19	TRBJ1-1	CASSTGQRGTEAFF	TGTGCCAGTAGTACCGGACAGAGGGGCACTGAAGCTTTCTTT
NA	NA	TRBV5-1	TRBJ2-7	CASGAGLSSYEQYF	TGCGCCAGCGGGGCGGGACTCAGCTCCTACGAGCAGTACTTC
NA	TRBD1	TRBV29-1	TRBJ1-1	CSVTPDRGLAFF	TGCAGCGTAACCCCGGACAGGGGGCTAGCTTTCTTT
NA	NA	TRBV7-9	TRBJ2-2	CASSIRTDTGELFF	TGTGCCAGCAGCATCCGGACAGACACCGGGGAGCTGTTTTTT
NA	TRBD2	TRBV4-1	TRBJ2-1	CASSQSSGGGNEQFF	TGCGCCAGCAGCCAATCTAGCGGGGGGGGGAATGAGCAGTTCTTC
once	TRBD2	TRBV7-9	TRBJ2-5	CASSPGGNTYQETQYF	TGTGCCAGCAGCCCGGGGGGGAATACGTACCAAGAGACCCAGTACTTC
NA	NA	TRBV5-6	TRBJ1-5	CASSLGPGRENQPQHF	TGTGCCAGCAGTCTGGGGCCGGGGAGGGAGAATCAGCCCCAGCATTTT
NA	NA	TRBV4-1	TRBJ2-7	CASSQDYGGLSEQYF	TGCGCCAGCAGCCAAGATTACGGGGGATTGAGCGAGCAGTACTTC
few	NA	TRBV6-1	TRBJ2-1	CASSDWGSGNEQFF	TGTGCCAGCAGTGATTGGGGTAGCGGCAATGAGCAGTTCTTC
NA	TRBD2	TRBV9	TRBJ2-7	CASSVGETSGSYEQYF	TGTGCCAGCAGCGTAGGCGAGACTAGCGGGAGCTACGAGCAGTACTTC
NA	TRBD2	TRBV19	TRBJ2-1	CASRGGGLAGGGRGEQFF	TGTGCCAGTAGGGGTGGGGGTTTAGCGGGAGGGGGACGTGGTGAGCAGTTCTTC
NA	NA	TRBV2	TRBJ1-2	CASTPEADNYGYTF	TGTGCCAGCACCCCGGAGGCTGACAACTATGGCTACACCTTC
NA	NA	TRBV14	TRBJ1-2	CASSQAGLSYGYTF	TGTGCCAGCAGCCAAGCAGGCCTCAGCTATGGCTACACCTTC
once	NA	TRBV21-1	TRBJ2-1	CASSKDKGNEQFF	TGTGCCAGCAGCAAAGATAAGGGGAATGAGCAGTTCTTC
few	TRBD1	TRBV6-5	TRBJ1-2	CASSGPGQGGGYTF	TGTGCCAGCAGTGGGCCGGGACAGGGTGGTGGCTACACCTTC
NA	NA	TRBV6-1	TRBJ2-7	CATSLQGRGREQYF	TGTGCCACCTCGCTTCAAGGGCGGGGTAGGGAGCAGTACTTC
NA	NA	TRBV19	TRBJ2-7	CASSIGSDSTYEQYF	TGTGCCAGTAGTATAGGATCGGACAGTACCTACGAGCAGTACTTC